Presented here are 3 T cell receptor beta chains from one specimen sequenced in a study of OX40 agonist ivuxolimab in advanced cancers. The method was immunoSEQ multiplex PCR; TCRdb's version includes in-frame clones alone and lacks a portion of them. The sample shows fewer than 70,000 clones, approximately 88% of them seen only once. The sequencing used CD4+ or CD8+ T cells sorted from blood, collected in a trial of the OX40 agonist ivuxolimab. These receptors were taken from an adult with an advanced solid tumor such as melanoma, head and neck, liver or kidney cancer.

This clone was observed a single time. DNA for the CDR3: TGTGCCAGCAGCTTCGCAGGGGGCGGCTACGAGCAGTACTTC. Encoded protein: CASSFAGGGYEQYF. The chain recombines TRBV7-3 with TRBJ2-7; 8 bases map to TRBD1. Losses at the gene ends were 3 bases for V and 3 bases for J; bases not matched to a gene: 4. There are 14 residues in the CDR3. CDR1 SGHTA and CDR2 FQGTGA come from the germline V gene.

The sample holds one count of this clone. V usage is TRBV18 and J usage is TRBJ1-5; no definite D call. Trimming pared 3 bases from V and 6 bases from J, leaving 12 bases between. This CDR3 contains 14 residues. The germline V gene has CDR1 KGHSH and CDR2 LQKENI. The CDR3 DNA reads TGTGCCAGCTCACCGCGGGCAGGAGGTCAGCCCCAGCATTTT. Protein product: CASSPRAGGQPQHF.

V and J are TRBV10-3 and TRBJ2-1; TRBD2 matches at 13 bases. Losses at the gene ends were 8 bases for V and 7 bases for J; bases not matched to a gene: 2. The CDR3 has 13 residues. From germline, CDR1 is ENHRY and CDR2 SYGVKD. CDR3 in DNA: TGTGCCATCGGGGGACTAGCGGGAAATGAGCAGTTCTTC. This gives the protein CAIGGLAGNEQFF.